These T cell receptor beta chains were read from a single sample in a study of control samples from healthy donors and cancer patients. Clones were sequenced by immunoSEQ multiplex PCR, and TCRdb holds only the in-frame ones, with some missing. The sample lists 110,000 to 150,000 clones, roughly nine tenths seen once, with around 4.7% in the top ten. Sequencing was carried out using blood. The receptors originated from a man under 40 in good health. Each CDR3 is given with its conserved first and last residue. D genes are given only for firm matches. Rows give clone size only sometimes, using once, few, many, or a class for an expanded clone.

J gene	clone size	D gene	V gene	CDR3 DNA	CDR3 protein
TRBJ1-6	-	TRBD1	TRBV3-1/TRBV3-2	TGTGCCAGCAGAGGGACAGGGGGCAGTAATTCACCCCTCCACTTT	CASRGTGGSNSPLHF
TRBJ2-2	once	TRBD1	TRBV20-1	TGCAGTGCTAGTCTGACGGGACAGGGCCCCGGGGAGCTGTTTTTT	CSASLTGQGPGELFF
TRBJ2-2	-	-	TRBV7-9	TGTGCCAGCAGCCATTCTCTGGGGGACACCGGGGAGCTGTTTTTT	CASSHSLGDTGELFF
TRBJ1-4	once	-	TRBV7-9	TGTGCCAGCAGCTTAGCGATGACAACTAATGAAAAACTGTTTTTT	CASSLAMTTNEKLFF
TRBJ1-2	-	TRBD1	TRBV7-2	TGTGCCAGCAGCAACAGGGGGCAGGACTATGGCTACACCTTC	CASSNRGQDYGYTF
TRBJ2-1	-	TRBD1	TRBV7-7	TGTGCCAGCAGCTTAGCGTCGGGACAGGGGTCTGAGCAGTTCTTC	CASSLASGQGSEQFF
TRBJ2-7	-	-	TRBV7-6	TGTGCCAGCAGCTTAGACCCGGGGGAGCAGTACTTC	CASSLDPGEQYF
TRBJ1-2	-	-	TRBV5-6	TGTGCCAGCACCTTGGACGGGGGGCATGAGGACTATGGCTACACCTTC	CASTLDGGHEDYGYTF
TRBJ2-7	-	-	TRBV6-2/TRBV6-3	TGTGCCAGCAGTTACGGAATATACGGGGGCCTCGCCTACGAGCAGTACTTC	CASSYGIYGGLAYEQYF
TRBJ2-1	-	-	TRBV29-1	TGCAGCGTTGAAGGTTTCACTAGCTCGAATGAGCAGTTCTTC	CSVEGFTSSNEQFF
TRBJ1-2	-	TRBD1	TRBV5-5	TGTGCCAGCAGGTTCACAGGGGGCGGTAGGGGCTACACCTTC	CASRFTGGGRGYTF
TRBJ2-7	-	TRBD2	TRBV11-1	TGTGCCAGCACTCCGTCGGGGGGAAGGGAGCAGTACTTC	CASTPSGGREQYF
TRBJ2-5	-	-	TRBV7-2	TGTGCCAGCAGCTTAGGGCCCGCCCAAGAGACCCAGTACTTC	CASSLGPAQETQYF
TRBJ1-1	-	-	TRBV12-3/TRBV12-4	TGTGCCAGCAGTCTCGGGGAGGTCACTGAAGCTTTCTTT	CASSLGEVTEAFF
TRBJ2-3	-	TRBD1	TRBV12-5	TGTGCTAGTGGTTTGAAACAGGGGGCTGTTCCAGATACGCAGTATTTT	CASGLKQGAVPDTQYF
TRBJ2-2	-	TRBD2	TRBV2	TGTGCCAGCACCGGACTAGCGACTACCGGGGAGCTGTTTTTT	CASTGLATTGELFF
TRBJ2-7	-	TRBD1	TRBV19	TGTGCCACCTCCAGGGACAGGGTGAGCTACGAGCAGTACTTC	CATSRDRVSYEQYF
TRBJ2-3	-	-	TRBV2	TGTGCCAGCATGAGCGGGAGCACAGATACGCAGTATTTT	CASMSGSTDTQYF
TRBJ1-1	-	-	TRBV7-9	TGTGCCAGCAGCTTAATAGGGTCCTCTAAAGGACTGCCTGAAGCTTTCTTT	CASSLIGSSKGLPEAFF
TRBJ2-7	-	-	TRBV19	TGTGCCAGTAGTCCACAAATTACCTACGAGCAGTACTTC	CASSPQITYEQYF
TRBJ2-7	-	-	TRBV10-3	TGTGCCATCAGTGAGCCAGGGGACCCTTTAAATTCCTACGAGCAGTACTTC	CAISEPGDPLNSYEQYF
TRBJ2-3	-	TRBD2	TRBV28	TGTGCCAGCATCCTAGGAGGACTAGCGGGAGCTACTAGCACAGATACGCAGTATTTT	CASILGGLAGATSTDTQYF
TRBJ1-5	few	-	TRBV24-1	TGTGCCACCAGCAGGGGCCCACAGCCCCAGCATTTT	CATSRGPQPQHF
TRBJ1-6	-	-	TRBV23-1	TGCGCCAGCAGTCATTTTGGGGGAAGGAATAATTCACCCCTCCACTTT	CASSHFGGRNNSPLHF
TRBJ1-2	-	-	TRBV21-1	TGTGCCAGCAGCAAAGGGACAGGTCCCGCAATGGGGGGCTACACCTTC	CASSKGTGPAMGGYTF
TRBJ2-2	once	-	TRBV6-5	TGTGCCAGCAGTTACTGGGATACGAACACCGGGGAGCTGTTTTTT	CASSYWDTNTGELFF
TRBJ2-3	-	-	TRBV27	TGTGCCAGCAAGAACGGGGGGCTGAATTCCGATACGCAGTATTTT	CASKNGGLNSDTQYF
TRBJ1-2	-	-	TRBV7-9	TGTGCCAGCAGCTTCGATCGGGACTATGGCTACACCTTC	CASSFDRDYGYTF
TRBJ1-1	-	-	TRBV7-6	TGTGCCAGCAGCTTAGGGACAGTAAACACTGAAGCTTTCTTT	CASSLGTVNTEAFF
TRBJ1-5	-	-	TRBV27	TGTGCCAGCAGGTCGGGACTTAACAATCAGCCCCAGCATTTT	CASRSGLNNQPQHF
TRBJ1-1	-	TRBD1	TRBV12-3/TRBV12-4	TGTGCCAGCAGACAGACAGGGGCCGATGAAGCTTTCTTT	CASRQTGADEAFF
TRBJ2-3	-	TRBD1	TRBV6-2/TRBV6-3	TGTGCCAGCAGTCGTCCCGGGACAGGGAAACCTTTTACGCAGTATTTT	CASSRPGTGKPFTQYF
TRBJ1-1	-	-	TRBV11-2	TGTGCCAGCAGTTCTAGGGAGTCGAGCACTGAAGCTTTCTTT	CASSSRESSTEAFF
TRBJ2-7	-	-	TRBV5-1	TGCGCCAGCAGCGCAGGTTCTTTGGGGGGCGCGGGATACGAGCAGTACTTC	CASSAGSLGGAGYEQYF
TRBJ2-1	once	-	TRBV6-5	TGTGCCAGCAGTTACTCTTGGGACTTGAAGTACAATGAGCAGTTCTTC	CASSYSWDLKYNEQFF
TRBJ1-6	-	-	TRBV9	TGTGCCAGCAGCGCGGGGGATTCACCCCTCCACTTT	CASSAGDSPLHF
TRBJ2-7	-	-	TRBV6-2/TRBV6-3	TGTGCCAGCAGTCCGACAGTCTTCTCCTACGAGCAGTACTTC	CASSPTVFSYEQYF
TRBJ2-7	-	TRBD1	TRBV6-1	TGTGCCAGCAGTGAGGGACAGGGCTCTGGTGAGCAGTACTTC	CASSEGQGSGEQYF
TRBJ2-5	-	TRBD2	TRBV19	TGTGCCAGTAGTGAGCGGGACCGGAGAATAAAAGAGACCCAGTACTTC	CASSERDRRIKETQYF
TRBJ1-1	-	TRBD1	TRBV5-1	TGCGCCAGCAGCTTACTGACAGGGGAGACTGAAGCTTTCTTT	CASSLLTGETEAFF
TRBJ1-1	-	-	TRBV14	TGTGCCAGCAGCCCAGGACGGAGGGCTTTCTTT	CASSPGRRAFF
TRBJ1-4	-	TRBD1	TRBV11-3	TGTGCCAGCAGCCTACAGGGGGCCTTGTATGAAAAACTGTTTTTT	CASSLQGALYEKLFF
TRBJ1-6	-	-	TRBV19	TGTGCCAGTACCAATACAGGGACGGTTGGGTCACCCCTCCACTTT	CASTNTGTVGSPLHF
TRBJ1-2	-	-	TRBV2	TGTGCCAGCAGTGAACACCCTAACTATGGCTACACCTTC	CASSEHPNYGYTF
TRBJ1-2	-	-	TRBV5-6	TGTGCCAGCAGCTTGGTATATGGAGGCAGTAACTATGGCTACACCTTC	CASSLVYGGSNYGYTF